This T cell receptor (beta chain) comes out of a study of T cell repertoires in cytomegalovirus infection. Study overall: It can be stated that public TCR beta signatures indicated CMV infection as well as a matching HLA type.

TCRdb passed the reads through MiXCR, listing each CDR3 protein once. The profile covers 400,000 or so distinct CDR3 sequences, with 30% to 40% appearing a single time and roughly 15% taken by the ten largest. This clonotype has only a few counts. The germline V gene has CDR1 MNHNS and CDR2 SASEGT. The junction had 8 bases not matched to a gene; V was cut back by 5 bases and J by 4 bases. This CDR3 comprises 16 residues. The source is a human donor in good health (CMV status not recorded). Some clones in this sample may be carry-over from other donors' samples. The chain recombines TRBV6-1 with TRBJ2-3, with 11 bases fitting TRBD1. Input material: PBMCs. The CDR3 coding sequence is TGTGCCAGCAGTTACCCCAGGACAGGGGGCTCAGATACGCAGTATTTT. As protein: CASSYPRTGGSDTQYF.